Reported below is one TCR beta chain. This sample was taken from a study of blood T cell repertoires in COVID-19. About the study: Acute and convalescent COVID-19 specimens originated in the United States, Italy and Spain.

Per the study methods: Reference gene primers were amplified, and this amplification served to estimate nucleated cell counts. Assay used: immunoSEQ multiplex PCR; TCRdb lists only in-frame clones, some missing. V and J calls plus clone size are reproduced from that table; the DNA served to infer D and trimming. The repertoire includes almost 25,000 clones, about 81% of them detected once, and about 8.6% sits in the top ten. This receptor was obtained from a human donor in a cohort sampled during active COVID-19. Material for sequencing was peripheral blood.

The CDR3 DNA sequence: TGTGCCTGGAGTGAAGGGAGCTCTGGAAACACCATATATTTT. This translates into CAWSEGSSGNTIYF. The chain joins TRBV30 to TRBJ1-3; D not certain. CDR3 size: 14 residues. The V gene's germline CDR1 is GTSNPN and CDR2 SVGIG (reference sequence). V was clipped by 1 base and J by 0 bases, with 7 bases between them.